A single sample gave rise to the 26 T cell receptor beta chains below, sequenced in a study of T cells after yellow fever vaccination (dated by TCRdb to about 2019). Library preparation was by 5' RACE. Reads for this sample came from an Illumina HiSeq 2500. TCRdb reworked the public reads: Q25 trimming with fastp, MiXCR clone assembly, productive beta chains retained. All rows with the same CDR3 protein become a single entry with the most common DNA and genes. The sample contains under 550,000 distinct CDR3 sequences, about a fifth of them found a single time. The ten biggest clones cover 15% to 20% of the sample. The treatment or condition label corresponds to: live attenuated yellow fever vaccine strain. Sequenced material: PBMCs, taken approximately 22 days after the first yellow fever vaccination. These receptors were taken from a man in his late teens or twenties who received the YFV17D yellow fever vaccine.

Here the CDR3 DNA reads TGTGCCAGCAGCCAAGGGGGAGGCGCGGGGGTGGTCCAAGAGACCCAGTACTTC. As protein: CASSQGGGAGVVQETQYF. This chain joins TRBV4-2 and TRBJ2-5, with 7 bases aligning to TRBD2. Germline V gene sequence: CDR1 LGHNA, CDR2 YNFKEQ. Germline trimming cut 1 base from V and 1 base from J; bases unmatched to any gene: 12. The CDR3 sequence is 18 residues long.

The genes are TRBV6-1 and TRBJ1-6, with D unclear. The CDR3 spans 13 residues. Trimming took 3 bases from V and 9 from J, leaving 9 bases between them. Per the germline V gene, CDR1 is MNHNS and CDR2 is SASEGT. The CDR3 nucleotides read TGTGCCAGCAGTGACCGCGGGAGTTCACCCCTCCACTTT. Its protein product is CASSDRGSSPLHF.

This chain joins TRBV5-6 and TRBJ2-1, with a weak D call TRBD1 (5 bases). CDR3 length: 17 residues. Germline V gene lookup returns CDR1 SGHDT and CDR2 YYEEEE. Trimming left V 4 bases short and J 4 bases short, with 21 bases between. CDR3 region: CASSNTGVMGPYNEQFF. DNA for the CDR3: TGTGCCAGCAGCAATACTGGGGTTATGGGGCCTTACAATGAGCAGTTCTTC.

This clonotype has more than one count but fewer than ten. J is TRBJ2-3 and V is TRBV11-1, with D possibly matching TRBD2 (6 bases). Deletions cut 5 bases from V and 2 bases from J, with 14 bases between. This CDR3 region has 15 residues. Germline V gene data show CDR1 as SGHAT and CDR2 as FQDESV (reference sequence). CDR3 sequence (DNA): TGTGCCAGCAGCGCGGGACTCCTGTCCACAGATACGCAGTATTTT. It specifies CASSAGLLSTDTQYF.

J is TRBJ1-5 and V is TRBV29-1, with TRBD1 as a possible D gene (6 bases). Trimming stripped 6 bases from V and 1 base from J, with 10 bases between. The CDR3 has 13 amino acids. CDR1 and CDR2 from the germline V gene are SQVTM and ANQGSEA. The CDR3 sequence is CSVQGRSNQPQHF. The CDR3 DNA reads TGCAGCGTCCAGGGGAGAAGCAATCAGCCCCAGCATTTT. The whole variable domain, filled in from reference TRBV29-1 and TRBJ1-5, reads SAVISQKPSRDICQRGTSLTIQCQVDSQVTMMFWYRQQPGQSLTLIATANQGSEATYESGFVIDKFPISRPNLTFSTLTVSNMSPEDSSIYLCSVQGRSNQPQHFGDGTRLSIL.

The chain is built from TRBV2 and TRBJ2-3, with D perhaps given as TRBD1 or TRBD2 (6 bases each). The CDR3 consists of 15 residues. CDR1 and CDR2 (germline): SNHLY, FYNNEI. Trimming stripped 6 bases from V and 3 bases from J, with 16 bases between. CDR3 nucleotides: TGTGCCAGCAGGAGGGGGGACCTATGGACAGATACGCAGTATTTT. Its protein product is CASRRGDLWTDTQYF.

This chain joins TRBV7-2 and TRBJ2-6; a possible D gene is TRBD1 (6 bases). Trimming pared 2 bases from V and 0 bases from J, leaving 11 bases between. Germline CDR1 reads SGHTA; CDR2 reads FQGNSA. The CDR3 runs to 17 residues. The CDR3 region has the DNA TGTGCCAGCAGCTTACAGGGACACCTCTCTGGGGCCAACGTCCTGACTTTC. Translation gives CASSLQGHLSGANVLTF.

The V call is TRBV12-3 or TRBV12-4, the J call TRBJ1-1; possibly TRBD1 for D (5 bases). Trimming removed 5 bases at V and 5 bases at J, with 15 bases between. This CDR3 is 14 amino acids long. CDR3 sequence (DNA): TGTGCCAGCAGTGGGGTGGGCGGGGGGACTGAAGCTTTCTTT. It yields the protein CASSGVGGGTEAFF.

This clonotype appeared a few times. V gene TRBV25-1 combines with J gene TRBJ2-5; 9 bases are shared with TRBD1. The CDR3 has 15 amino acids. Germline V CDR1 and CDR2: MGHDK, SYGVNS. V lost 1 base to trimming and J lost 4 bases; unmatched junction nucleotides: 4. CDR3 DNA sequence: TGTGCCAGCAGTGAATGGGACAGGGAGGCAGAGACCCAGTACTTC. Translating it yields CASSEWDREAETQYF.

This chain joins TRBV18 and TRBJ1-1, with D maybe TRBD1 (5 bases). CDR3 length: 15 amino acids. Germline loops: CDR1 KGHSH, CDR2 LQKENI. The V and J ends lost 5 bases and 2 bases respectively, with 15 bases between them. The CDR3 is CASSSWQGHNTEAFF. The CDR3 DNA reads TGTGCCAGCTCATCCTGGCAGGGCCATAACACTGAAGCTTTCTTT.

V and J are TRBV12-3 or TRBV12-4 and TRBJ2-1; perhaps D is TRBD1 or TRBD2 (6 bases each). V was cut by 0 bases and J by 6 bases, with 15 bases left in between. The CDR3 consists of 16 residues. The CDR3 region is CASSLARGRGGNEQFF. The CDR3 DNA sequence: TGTGCCAGCAGTTTAGCCCGGGGCAGGGGAGGCAATGAGCAGTTCTTC.

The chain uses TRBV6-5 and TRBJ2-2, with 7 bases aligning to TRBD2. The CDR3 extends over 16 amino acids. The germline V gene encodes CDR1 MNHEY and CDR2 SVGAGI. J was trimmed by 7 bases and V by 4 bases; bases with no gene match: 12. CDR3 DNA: TGTGCCAGCAGTTCCCACTGGGGGAGGGTTATCGGGGAGCTGTTTTTT. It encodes CASSSHWGRVIGELFF.

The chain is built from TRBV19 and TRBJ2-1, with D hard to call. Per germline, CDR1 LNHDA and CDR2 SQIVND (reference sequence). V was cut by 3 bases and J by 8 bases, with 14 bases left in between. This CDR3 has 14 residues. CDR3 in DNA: TGTGCCAGTAGTATTTCCTACCCAGGTGATGAGCAGTTCTTC. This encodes CASSISYPGDEQFF.

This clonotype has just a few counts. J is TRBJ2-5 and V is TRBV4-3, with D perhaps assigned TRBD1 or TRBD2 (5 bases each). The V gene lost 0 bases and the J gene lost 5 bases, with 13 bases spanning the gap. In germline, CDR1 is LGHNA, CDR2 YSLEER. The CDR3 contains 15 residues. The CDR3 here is CASSQEIEGWETQYF. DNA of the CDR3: TGCGCCAGCAGCCAAGAGATCGAGGGGTGGGAGACCCAGTACTTC.

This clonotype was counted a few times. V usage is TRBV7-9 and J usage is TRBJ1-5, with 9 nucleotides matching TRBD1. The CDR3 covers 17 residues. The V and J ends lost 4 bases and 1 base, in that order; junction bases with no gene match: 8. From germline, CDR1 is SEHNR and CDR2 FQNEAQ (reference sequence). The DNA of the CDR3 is TGTGCCAGCAGCTACGCCGCCGGGACAGGGAGCAATCAGCCCCAGCATTTT. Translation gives CASSYAAGTGSNQPQHF.

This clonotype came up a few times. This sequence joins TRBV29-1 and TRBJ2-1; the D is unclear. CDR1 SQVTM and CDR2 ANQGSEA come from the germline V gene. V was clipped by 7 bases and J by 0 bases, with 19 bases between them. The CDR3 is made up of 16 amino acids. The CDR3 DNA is TGCAGCGGCAATGACGTGGACGGCAGCTCCTACAATGAGCAGTTCTTC. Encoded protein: CSGNDVDGSSYNEQFF.

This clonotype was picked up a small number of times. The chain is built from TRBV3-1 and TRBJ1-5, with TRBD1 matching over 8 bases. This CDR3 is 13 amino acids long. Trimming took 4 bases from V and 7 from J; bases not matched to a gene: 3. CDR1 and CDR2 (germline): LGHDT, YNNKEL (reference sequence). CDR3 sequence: CASSLDREQPQHF. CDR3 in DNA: TGTGCCAGCAGCCTGGACAGGGAGCAGCCCCAGCATTTT.

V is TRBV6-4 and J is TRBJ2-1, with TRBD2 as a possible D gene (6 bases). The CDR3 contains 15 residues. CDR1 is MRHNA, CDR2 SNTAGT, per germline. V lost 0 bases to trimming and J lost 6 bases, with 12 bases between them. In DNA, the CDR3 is TGTGCCAGCAGTGACTCTATCCTAGCGAGCAATGAGCAGTTCTTC. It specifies CASSDSILASNEQFF.

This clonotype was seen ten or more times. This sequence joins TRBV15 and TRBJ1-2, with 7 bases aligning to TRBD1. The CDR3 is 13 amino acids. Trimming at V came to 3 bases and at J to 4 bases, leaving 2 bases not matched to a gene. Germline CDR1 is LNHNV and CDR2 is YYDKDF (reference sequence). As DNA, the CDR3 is TGTGCCACCAGCAGGGGACAGACCTATGGCTACACCTTC. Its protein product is CATSRGQTYGYTF.

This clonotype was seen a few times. CDR3 sequence (DNA): TGTGCCTGGACACGGAAGGGAGGAACTGAAGCTTTCTTT. Its protein is CAWTRKGGTEAFF. The chain is built from TRBV30 and TRBJ1-1; D is unclear. V dropped 4 bases and J dropped 5 bases, with 14 bases sitting between them. This CDR3 is 13 amino acids long. Germline-derived CDR1 and CDR2 are GTSNPN and SVGIG (reference sequence).

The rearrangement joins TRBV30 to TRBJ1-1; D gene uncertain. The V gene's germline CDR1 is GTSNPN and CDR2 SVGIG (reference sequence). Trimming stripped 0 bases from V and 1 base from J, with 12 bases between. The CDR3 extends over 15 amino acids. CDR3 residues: CAWSVSGSWNTEAFF. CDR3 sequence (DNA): TGTGCCTGGAGTGTAAGTGGTAGTTGGAACACTGAAGCTTTCTTT.

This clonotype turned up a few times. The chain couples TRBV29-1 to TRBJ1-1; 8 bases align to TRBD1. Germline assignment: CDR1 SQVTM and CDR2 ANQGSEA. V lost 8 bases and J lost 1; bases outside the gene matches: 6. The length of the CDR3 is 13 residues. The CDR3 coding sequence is TGCAGCACAACAGGACAGGGGAACACTGAAGCTTTCTTT. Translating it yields CSTTGQGNTEAFF. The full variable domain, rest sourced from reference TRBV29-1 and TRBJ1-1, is SAVISQKPSRDICQRGTSLTIQCQVDSQVTMMFWYRQQPGQSLTLIATANQGSEATYESGFVIDKFPISRPNLTFSTLTVSNMSPEDSSIYLCSTTGQGNTEAFFGQGTRLTVV.

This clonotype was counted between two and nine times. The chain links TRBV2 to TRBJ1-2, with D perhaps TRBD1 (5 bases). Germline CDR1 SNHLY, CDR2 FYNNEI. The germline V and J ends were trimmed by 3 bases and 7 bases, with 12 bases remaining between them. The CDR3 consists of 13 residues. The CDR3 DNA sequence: TGTGCCAGCAGTGAGGGGCCCCTAACTGGCTACACCTTC. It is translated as CASSEGPLTGYTF.

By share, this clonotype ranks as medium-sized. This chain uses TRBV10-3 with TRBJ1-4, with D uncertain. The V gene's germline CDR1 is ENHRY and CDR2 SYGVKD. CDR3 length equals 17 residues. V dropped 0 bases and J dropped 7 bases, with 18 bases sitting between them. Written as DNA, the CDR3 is TGTGCCATCAGTGAGTCGACGCGGCACCCGTGGATTGAAAAACTGTTTTTT. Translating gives CAISESTRHPWIEKLFF.

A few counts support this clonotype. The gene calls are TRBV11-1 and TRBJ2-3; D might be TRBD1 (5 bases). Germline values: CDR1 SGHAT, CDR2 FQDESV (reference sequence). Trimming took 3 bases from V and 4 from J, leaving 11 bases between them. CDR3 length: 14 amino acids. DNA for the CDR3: TGTGCCAGCAGCTTTCCAGGGAAATCAGATACGCAGTATTTT. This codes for CASSFPGKSDTQYF. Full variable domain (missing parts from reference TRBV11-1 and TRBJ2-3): EAEVAQSPRYKITEKSQAVAFWCDPISGHATLYWYRQILGQGPELLVQFQDESVVDDSQLPKDRFSAERLKGVDSTLKIQPAELGDSAMYLCASSFPGKSDTQYFGPGTRLTVL.

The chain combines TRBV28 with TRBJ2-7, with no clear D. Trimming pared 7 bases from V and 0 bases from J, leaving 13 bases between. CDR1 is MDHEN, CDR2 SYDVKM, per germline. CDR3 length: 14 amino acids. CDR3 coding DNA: TGTGCCAGCAAGCCGGGCTCAAGCTCCTACGAGCAGTACGTC. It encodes CASKPGSSSYEQYV.